These T cell receptor beta chains were read from a single sample in a study of control samples from healthy donors and cancer patients. The table came from immunoSEQ multiplex PCR; TCRdb's copy has only in-frame clones and leaves some out. The table lists approximately 52,000 clones, around 90% of them singletons. Source material: blood. Receptors originate from a man aged 50 to 59 in good health. Both conserved end residues are trimmed from each CDR3. Expanded clones are given a class, and other clones once, few, many or no size at all.

j_call clone_size v_call cdr3_aa
TRBJ1-6 NA TRBV28 ASSRGQYNSPLH
TRBJ1-3 NA TRBV18 ASSPDLNGNTIY
TRBJ2-1 once TRBV9 ASSVVTAPFNEQF
TRBJ2-5 once TRBV28 ASSSPFAQY
TRBJ1-5 NA TRBV28 ASSLTYNQPQH
TRBJ1-2 NA TRBV20-1 SASTGINYGYT
TRBJ2-3 NA TRBV11-2 ASITQNPRDSRTDTQY
TRBJ1-1 NA TRBV28 ASSSTGTERVEAF
TRBJ2-7 NA TRBV11-2 ASSWDGGYEQY
TRBJ1-4 few TRBV3-1/TRBV3-2 ASSQGGGGQLF
TRBJ2-1 NA TRBV6-5 ASSYGTSGYNEQF
TRBJ2-7 NA TRBV12-3/TRBV12-4 ASSSTSYEQY
TRBJ1-1 NA TRBV12-3/TRBV12-4 ASSLYRGTEAF
TRBJ2-3 NA TRBV19 ASRGQITDTQY
TRBJ2-7 NA TRBV27 ASSPWTVSSYEQY
TRBJ2-7 NA TRBV11-3 ASSHRVIAGGIIYYEQY
TRBJ2-7 NA TRBV5-6 ASSLGQVKDEQY
TRBJ2-7 NA TRBV27 ASRTGPLTSGLTYEQY
TRBJ1-6 NA TRBV27 ASSLGQGIPYGNSPLH
TRBJ1-2 NA TRBV10-2 ASTTRSGLHYGYT
TRBJ2-2 NA TRBV7-9 ASSSPGDTGELF
TRBJ1-4 NA TRBV7-2 ASSLQGTVSNEKLF
TRBJ1-1 NA TRBV5-1 ASSLTGGFNTEAF
TRBJ2-7 NA TRBV11-3 ASSSGLAGTHEQY
TRBJ1-1 NA TRBV11-2 ASSLGGSMNTEAF
TRBJ2-1 few TRBV28 ASSSSGFEQF
TRBJ2-7 NA TRBV7-8 ASSPPSGSPAEQY
TRBJ2-3 NA TRBV5-1 ASGRSGSTDTQY
TRBJ2-1 NA TRBV3-1/TRBV3-2 ASSRFVFHSDNEQF
TRBJ2-1 once TRBV18 ASSPDGRAPSVNEQF
TRBJ2-7 NA TRBV9 ASNPSGTGSLQY
TRBJ2-7 NA TRBV28 ASSFSSGEQY
TRBJ2-7 NA TRBV19 ASSTLGQVGDEQY
TRBJ2-7 once TRBV4-3 ASSQVLRTYEQY
TRBJ2-1 NA TRBV11-3 ASSSGQAYNEQF
TRBJ1-5 NA TRBV19 ASSIDLGSNQPQH
TRBJ2-5 NA TRBV28 ASSWGTSAQETQY
TRBJ2-1 NA TRBV5-1 ASSPSGAYNEQF
TRBJ2-7 NA TRBV15 ATSREGQGYEQY
TRBJ1-4 NA TRBV5-1 ASSLGQTNEKLF
TRBJ2-3 once TRBV27 ASSLSWASGRGDTQY
TRBJ1-4 few TRBV9 ASSAAGTRNEKLF
TRBJ1-1 NA TRBV19 ASTGTFGNTEAF
TRBJ2-3 NA TRBV5-1 ASSLFLAGSSTDTQY
TRBJ1-6 NA TRBV9 ASSVGGSSPLH
TRBJ2-7 NA TRBV6-1 ASSEAAGGKTYEQY
TRBJ1-5 NA TRBV6-2/TRBV6-3 ASSPERDRGVRVGNQPQH
TRBJ2-7 NA TRBV12-5 ASGLDLRSGEQY
TRBJ1-2 NA TRBV7-9 ASSPTGFPGYT
TRBJ2-1 NA TRBV21-1 ASSKTSGSSYNEQF
TRBJ1-6 NA TRBV28 ASSSGQYYNSPLH